These T cell receptor beta chains were read from a single sample in a study of T cell responses to AZD1222 COVID-19 vaccine. This table comes from immunoSEQ multiplex PCR, and its TCRdb copy is limited to in-frame clones, with some not included. The sample has about 4,800 clones, over 75% seen once. The specimen was peripheral blood, collected 28 days after the second AZD1222 dose. These receptors were taken from an adult who received the AZD1222 COVID-19 vaccine. CDR3s include the opening cysteine and the closing phenylalanine or tryptophan. A D gene is named only where the DNA matches it firmly. Clone size appears in some rows only: once, few, many, or a class for an expanded clone.

17 | . | . | TRBJ2-1 | TRBV7-2 | CASSLAVVGRFYNEQFF | TGTGCCAGCAGCTTAGCGGTAGTGGGCAGATTCTACAATGAGCAGTTCTTC
13 | . | . | TRBJ1-1 | TRBV12-3/TRBV12-4 | CASSLRGNTEAFF | TGTGCCAGCAGTTTACGAGGGAACACTGAAGCTTTCTTT
15 | once | . | TRBJ1-6 | TRBV5-1 | CASSFGHGGNSPLHF | TGCGCCAGCAGCTTTGGACATGGGGGAAATTCACCCCTCCACTTT
17 | few | . | TRBJ1-3 | TRBV7-6 | CASSLAMNRNTGNTIYF | TGTGCCAGCAGCTTAGCGATGAACCGAAATACTGGAAACACCATATATTTT
15 | . | TRBD1 | TRBJ2-7 | TRBV5-5 | CASSLQLGGGDEQYF | TGTGCCAGCAGCTTACAACTAGGGGGCGGCGACGAGCAGTACTTC
14 | . | . | TRBJ1-5 | TRBV28 | CASSPTRGSRPQHF | TGTGCCAGCAGTCCGACCCGGGGGTCACGGCCCCAGCATTTT
15 | . | TRBD1 | TRBJ1-2 | TRBV5-4 | CASSPRDRQGGGYTF | TGTGCCAGCAGTCCCAGGGATAGACAGGGTGGCGGCTACACCTTC
15 | once | . | TRBJ2-1 | TRBV29-1 | CSVVPGVSSYNEQFF | TGCAGCGTTGTACCAGGCGTTAGCTCCTACAATGAGCAGTTCTTC
15 | . | TRBD2 | TRBJ2-3 | TRBV19 | CASKREPSRVDTQYF | TGTGCCAGTAAGCGGGAGCCAAGCAGGGTCGATACGCAGTATTTT
16 | . | TRBD1 | TRBJ1-5 | TRBV19 | CASSRDRGSSNQPQHF | TGTGCCAGTAGTCGGGACAGGGGCTCTAGCAATCAGCCCCAGCATTTT
15 | . | . | TRBJ1-5 | TRBV9 | CASSPRQDRFTPQHF | TGTGCCAGCAGCCCCAGACAGGACCGTTTTACGCCCCAGCATTTT
15 | . | TRBD1 | TRBJ1-4 | TRBV5-6 | CASSPWDRPNEKLFF | TGTGCCAGCAGCCCCTGGGACAGGCCTAATGAAAAACTGTTTTTT
14 | . | . | TRBJ1-2 | TRBV7-2 | CASSPRLPGDGYTF | TGTGCCAGCAGCCCCCGGTTGCCGGGCGATGGCTACACCTTC
15 | . | TRBD1 | TRBJ2-2 | TRBV24-1 | CATSERGLGTGELFF | TGTGCCACCAGTGAAAGGGGGCTGGGCACCGGGGAGCTGTTTTTT
15 | . | TRBD2 | TRBJ2-5 | TRBV6-5 | CASVRSSGREETQYF | TGTGCCAGCGTCCGCTCCAGCGGGAGAGAAGAGACCCAGTACTTC
14 | . | . | TRBJ1-2 | TRBV29-1 | CSVSPQGPNYGYTF | TGCAGCGTCTCCCCCCAGGGGCCCAACTATGGCTACACCTTC
16 | . | . | TRBJ1-6 | TRBV5-1 | CASSLDGRPYNSPLHF | TGCGCCAGCAGCTTGGACGGCCGACCCTATAATTCACCCCTCCACTTT
15 | . | TRBD1 | TRBJ1-2 | TRBV27 | CASSLMGQGGYGYTF | TGTGCCAGCAGTTTAATGGGACAGGGAGGGTATGGCTACACCTTC
17 | . | . | TRBJ2-5 | TRBV5-6 | CASSLVRVRGSRETQYF | TGTGCCAGCAGCTTGGTAAGAGTCAGGGGATCCCGAGAGACCCAGTACTTC
17 | once | . | TRBJ2-1 | TRBV9 | CASSPGSRGRSYNEQFF | TGTGCCAGCAGCCCCGGATCTAGGGGCCGCTCCTACAATGAGCAGTTCTTC
15 | . | TRBD1 | TRBJ2-7 | TRBV7-9 | CASSWGQAASYEQYF | TGTGCCAGCAGCTGGGGACAGGCGGCCTCCTACGAGCAGTACTTC
18 | once | TRBD1 | TRBJ2-6 | TRBV18 | CASSPQTGGSSGANVLTF | TGTGCCAGCTCACCACAAACAGGGGGAAGCTCTGGGGCCAACGTCCTGACTTTC
14 | . | TRBD2 | TRBJ2-2 | TRBV10-2 | CASLGAGGFGELFF | TGCGCCAGCTTGGGAGCGGGGGGTTTCGGGGAGCTGTTTTTT
15 | . | . | TRBJ1-1 | TRBV9 | CASSPRRQTNTEAFF | TGTGCCAGCAGCCCGCGCCGGCAGACAAACACTGAAGCTTTCTTT
14 | . | . | TRBJ2-1 | TRBV19 | CASTKKSKSNEQFF | TGTGCCAGTACCAAGAAATCCAAGTCCAATGAGCAGTTCTTC
15 | . | . | TRBJ1-4 | TRBV5-1 | CASSREQASREKLFF | TGCGCCAGCAGCAGGGAACAGGCTTCCAGGGAAAAACTGTTTTTT
18 | . | . | TRBJ2-7 | TRBV21-1 | CASSKEGGIAYLTYEQYF | TGTGCCAGCAGCAAAGAGGGCGGAATTGCTTACCTTACCTACGAGCAGTACTTC
14 | . | . | TRBJ2-2 | TRBV5-6 | CASSWGVWAGELFF | TGTGCCAGCAGCTGGGGCGTATGGGCCGGGGAGCTGTTTTTT
15 | . | . | TRBJ1-2 | TRBV4-1 | CASSLTGQRNYGYTF | TGCGCCAGCAGCCTCACGGGACAAAGAAACTATGGCTACACCTTC
12 | . | TRBD2 | TRBJ2-2 | TRBV19 | CASGRGTGELFF | TGTGCCAGCGGGAGGGGCACCGGGGAGCTGTTTTTT
13 | . | . | TRBJ1-2 | TRBV28 | CASSPRRGYGYTF | TGTGCCAGCAGTCCGAGGAGGGGTTATGGCTACACCTTC
14 | . | TRBD1 | TRBJ1-5 | TRBV7-8 | CASSSNTGDQPQHF | TGTGCCAGCAGCTCTAATACAGGGGACCAGCCCCAGCATTTT
14 | . | . | TRBJ1-2 | TRBV5-6 | CASSLVAGPYGYTF | TGTGCCAGCAGCTTGGTGGCGGGCCCCTATGGCTACACCTTC
16 | . | . | TRBJ2-1 | TRBV27 | CASSSGQGRPYNEQFF | TGTGCCAGCAGTTCCGGGCAGGGGAGGCCCTACAATGAGCAGTTCTTC
12 | . | . | TRBJ2-7 | TRBV12-3/TRBV12-4 | CASRGSGIEQYF | TGTGCCAGCAGGGGAAGTGGGATCGAGCAGTACTTC
14 | . | . | TRBJ2-4 | TRBV7-9 | CASSLTVAKNIQYF | TGTGCCAGCAGTTTGACGGTAGCCAAAAACATTCAGTACTTC
13 | . | TRBD1 | TRBJ2-7 | TRBV9 | CASSVRGQSEQYF | TGTGCCAGCAGCGTCAGGGGGCAAAGCGAGCAGTACTTC
16 | . | TRBD1 | TRBJ1-6 | TRBV7-9 | CASSPRQGRMNSPLHF | TGTGCCAGCAGCCCCCGACAGGGGAGGATGAATTCACCCCTCCACTTT
16 | . | TRBD1 | TRBJ1-2 | TRBV5-1 | CASSLGSGTGLYGYTF | TGCGCCAGCAGCTTGGGATCCGGGACAGGACTCTATGGCTACACCTTC
15 | . | . | TRBJ2-1 | TRBV11-2 | CASSTYRGGNNEQFF | TGTGCCAGCAGCACCTACAGGGGAGGTAACAATGAGCAGTTCTTC
14 | once | . | TRBJ1-1 | TRBV28 | CASSLVARSTEAFF | TGTGCCAGCAGTTTAGTCGCAAGGAGCACTGAAGCTTTCTTT
18 | . | . | TRBJ2-1 | TRBV15 | CATSRRHQKPPSYNEQFF | TGTGCCACCAGCAGACGGCATCAAAAGCCCCCCTCCTACAATGAGCAGTTCTTC
16 | . | TRBD1 | TRBJ2-7 | TRBV20-1 | CSASDLGTGDTYEQYF | TGCAGTGCTAGTGACCTAGGGACAGGGGATACCTACGAGCAGTACTTC
13 | . | . | TRBJ2-1 | TRBV19 | CASCGTSYNEQFF | TGTGCCTCGTGCGGGACTTCCTACAATGAGCAGTTCTTC
16 | . | . | TRBJ1-4 | TRBV30 | CAWREEGFRGNEKLFF | TGTGCCTGGAGGGAAGAGGGTTTTAGGGGTAATGAAAAACTGTTTTTT
13 | . | . | TRBJ1-1 | TRBV5-6 | CASSYGRYTEAFF | TGTGCCAGCAGCTACGGACGGTACACTGAAGCTTTCTTT
18 | few | . | TRBJ2-7 | TRBV7-8 | CASSSVAIPSIYFYEQYF | TGTGCCAGCAGCTCCGTAGCGATCCCGTCCATATACTTCTACGAGCAGTACTTC
18 | . | . | TRBJ2-3 | TRBV6-1 | CASSEEVLGGLSTDTQYF | TGTGCCAGCAGTGAAGAGGTCCTGGGCGGGCTTAGCACAGATACGCAGTATTTT
15 | . | TRBD2 | TRBJ2-3 | TRBV7-2 | CASSSGTSGRGTQYF | TGTGCCAGCAGCTCAGGGACTAGCGGGAGAGGCACGCAGTATTTT
15 | . | . | TRBJ2-3 | TRBV19 | CASSIRPGGTDTQYF | TGTGCCAGTAGTATACGGCCAGGGGGCACAGATACGCAGTATTTT